Ten or more counts support the clone carrying this T cell receptor (beta chain). What it binds is not known. J lost 3 bases, V lost 3 bases, and 5 bases had no gene match. The CDR3 extends over 15 amino acids. Germline assignment: CDR1 MGHDK and CDR2 SYGVNS. TCRdb analysed the 5' RACE reads with MiXCR anew, one entry per CDR3 protein. The table has fewer than 350,000 distinct CDR3 sequences, around 3.6% seen once. The data were taken from a study of T cells after yellow fever vaccination. The study, taken as a whole, reports: A weaker but faster secondary response was observed, peaking on day 5 versus 15.

The sequence came from a man between 18 and 35 years old who received the YFV17D yellow fever vaccine. The chain recombines TRBV25-1 with TRBJ1-5; TRBD1 agrees at 7 bases. This sample comprised PBMCs, obtained on the day of the yellow fever booster vaccination. The DNA of the CDR3 is TGTGCCAGCAGTGAGCAACAGGGGAACAATCAGCCCCAGCATTTT. Translated, it gives CASSEQQGNNQPQHF.